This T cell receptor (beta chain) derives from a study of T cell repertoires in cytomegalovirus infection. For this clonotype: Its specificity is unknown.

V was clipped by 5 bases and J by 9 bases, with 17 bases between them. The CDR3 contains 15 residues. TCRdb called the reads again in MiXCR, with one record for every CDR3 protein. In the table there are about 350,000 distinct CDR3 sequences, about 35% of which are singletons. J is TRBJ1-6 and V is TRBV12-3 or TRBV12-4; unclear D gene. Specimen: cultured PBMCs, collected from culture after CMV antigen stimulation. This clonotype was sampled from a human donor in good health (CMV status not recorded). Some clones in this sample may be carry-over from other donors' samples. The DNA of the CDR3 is TGTGCCAGCAGTATCTTAGCGGGGTCTGGTTCACCCCTCCACTTT. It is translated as CASSILAGSGSPLHF.